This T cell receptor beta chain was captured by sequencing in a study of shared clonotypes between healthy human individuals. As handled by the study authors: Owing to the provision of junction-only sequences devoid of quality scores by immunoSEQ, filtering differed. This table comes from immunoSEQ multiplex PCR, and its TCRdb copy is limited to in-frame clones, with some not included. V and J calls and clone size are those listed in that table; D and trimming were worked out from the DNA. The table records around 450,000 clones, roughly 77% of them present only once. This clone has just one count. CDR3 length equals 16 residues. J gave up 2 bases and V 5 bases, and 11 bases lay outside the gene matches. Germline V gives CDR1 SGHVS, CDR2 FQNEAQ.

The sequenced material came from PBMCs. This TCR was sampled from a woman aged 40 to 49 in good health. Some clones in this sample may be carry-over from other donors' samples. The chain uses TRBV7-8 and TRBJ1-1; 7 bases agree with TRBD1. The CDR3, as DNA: TGTGCCAGCAGCCTCAGACAGGGAGTTGGTAACACTGAAGCTTTCTTT. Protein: CASSLRQGVGNTEAFF.